A selection of T cell receptor beta chains follows, all from one sample in a study of T-cell reconstitution after alpha-beta-depleted transplantation in children. TCRdb reanalysed the PCR reads using MiXCR and keeps one entry per CDR3 protein. The sample lists 540,000 or so distinct CDR3 sequences, under 25% occurring once. The material sequenced was PBMCs, mostly from graft donor cells, taken 360 days after TCRalphabeta/CD19-depleted stem cell transplant. The receptors were gathered from a boy under three years old who had a stem cell transplant for acute myeloid leukemia, so the T cells may come from the graft donor. Each CDR3 is given with its conserved first and last residue.

15	TRBJ1-4	TRBV5-1	CASSLGGQTNEKLFF
16	TRBJ2-2	TRBV5-1	CASSRGRQANTGELFF
15	TRBJ2-1	TRBV7-3	CASSLTPDRDDEQFF
14	TRBJ2-2	TRBV12-3/TRBV12-4	CASSTSGNTGELFF
14	TRBJ2-2	TRBV20-1	CSAFSGTGAGELFF
14	TRBJ1-5	TRBV12-3/TRBV12-4	CASGPVGIGQPQHF
15	TRBJ2-3	TRBV12-3/TRBV12-4	CASSFGRYSTDTQYF
17	TRBJ2-1	TRBV9	CASSTTSGGSGANEQFF
13	TRBJ1-5	TRBV24-1	CATSFAGGQPQHF
15	TRBJ2-1	TRBV12-5	CASGRGLAVSDEQFF
14	TRBJ1-4	TRBV20-1	CSATDPQGDEKLFF
18	TRBJ2-3	TRBV3-1	CASSQELPGQGAEDTQYF
12	TRBJ1-5	TRBV6-2/TRBV6-3	CASRGSNQPQHF
17	TRBJ2-4	TRBV14	CASSQDRRQIAKNIQYF
14	TRBJ1-2	TRBV20-1	CSARAGYRSDGYTF
15	TRBJ2-7	TRBV12-3/TRBV12-4	CASSRGTAISYEQYF
12	TRBJ2-1	TRBV12-3/TRBV12-4	CASSWGEGEQFF
14	TRBJ2-2	TRBV24-1	CATSVRGFTGELFF
10	TRBJ2-1	TRBV27	CATSKGAKFF
11	TRBJ1-2	TRBV29-1	CSVGGKYGYTF
13	TRBJ2-5	TRBV20-1	CSAVIGSQETQYF
15	TRBJ1-5	TRBV20-1	CSARGNLTVNQPQHF
17	TRBJ2-2	TRBV7-9	CASTKIQGWDSAGELFF
15	TRBJ1-5	TRBV6-1	CASSELTGGHQPQHF
16	TRBJ2-3	TRBV5-1	CASGGLAGESTDTQYF
15	TRBJ1-1	TRBV30	CAWIVSPGRSTEAFF
16	TRBJ2-3	TRBV4-1	CASSYRRDRHTDTQYF
19	TRBJ2-6	TRBV5-1	CASSLDAGIPLSGANVLTF
17	TRBJ2-3	TRBV6-2/TRBV6-3	CASSYRSPGGSTDTQYF
13	TRBJ2-2	TRBV28	CASSDRFTGELFF
15	TRBJ2-1	TRBV9	CASSVGGGGGNEQFF
16	TRBJ2-4	TRBV7-2	CASSGDRAFGRGIQYF
14	TRBJ2-5	TRBV5-1	CASSLDPRGETQYF
14	TRBJ2-7	TRBV20-1	CSADGGQGTYEQYF
13	TRBJ2-2	TRBV5-1	CASSHENTGELFF
16	TRBJ2-3	TRBV29-1	CSVESEQGVSTDTQYF
13	TRBJ1-6	TRBV4-3	CASSQVLGGPLHF
14	TRBJ1-2	TRBV12-3/TRBV12-4	CASRRDTERDGYTF
12	TRBJ2-3	TRBV20-1	CSAIVVPDTQYF
16	TRBJ1-1	TRBV5-1	CASSLDSGGLNTEAFF
16	TRBJ1-6	TRBV6-5	CASSYSGTGGESPLHF
13	TRBJ1-1	TRBV29-1	CSVPYRDRVGWFF
14	TRBJ1-2	TRBV9	CASSAGQSYYGYTF
14	TRBJ2-5	TRBV5-4	CASSLGWQQETQYF
17	TRBJ2-3	TRBV6-5	CASSYRGQGSLGDTQYF
19	TRBJ2-5	TRBV6-1	CASSLPGGTGFGAKETQYF
16	TRBJ2-1	TRBV15	CATSSLGTSGPLRQFF
14	TRBJ1-2	TRBV18	CASSPLFRNYGYTF